Listed below are T cell receptor beta chains from one sample, sequenced in a study of radiotherapy plus CTLA-4 blockade in lung cancer. Data came from immunoSEQ multiplex PCR; TCRdb stores just in-frame clones and leaves some out. The profile shows under 90,000 clones, roughly 78% of them singletons. This specimen was peripheral blood, taken from a patient treated with radiotherapy plus ipilimumab. The receptors originated from a human donor with non-small cell lung cancer that progressed on radiotherapy plus ipilimumab. Each CDR3 is given with its conserved first and last residue.

len	v_gene	j_gene	CDR3aa
14	TRBV9	TRBJ2-5	CASSPGQGDETQYF
16	TRBV4-3	TRBJ1-6	CASSQDGTGIFSPLHF
14	TRBV7-9	TRBJ2-2	CASSSDRGTGELFF
17	TRBV7-8	-	CASSLGTRPGSTYEQYF
15	TRBV28	TRBJ2-5	CASSAGQGGAETQYF
16	TRBV18	TRBJ2-4	CASSHSAGVAKNIQYF
15	TRBV29-1	TRBJ2-1	CSVVGTTSSYNEQFF
17	TRBV4-1	TRBJ2-2	CASSQDPKGSGTGELFF
16	TRBV2	TRBJ2-7	CASSGRTGGAMVEQYF
13	TRBV10-1	TRBJ2-1	CASSERLNNEQFF